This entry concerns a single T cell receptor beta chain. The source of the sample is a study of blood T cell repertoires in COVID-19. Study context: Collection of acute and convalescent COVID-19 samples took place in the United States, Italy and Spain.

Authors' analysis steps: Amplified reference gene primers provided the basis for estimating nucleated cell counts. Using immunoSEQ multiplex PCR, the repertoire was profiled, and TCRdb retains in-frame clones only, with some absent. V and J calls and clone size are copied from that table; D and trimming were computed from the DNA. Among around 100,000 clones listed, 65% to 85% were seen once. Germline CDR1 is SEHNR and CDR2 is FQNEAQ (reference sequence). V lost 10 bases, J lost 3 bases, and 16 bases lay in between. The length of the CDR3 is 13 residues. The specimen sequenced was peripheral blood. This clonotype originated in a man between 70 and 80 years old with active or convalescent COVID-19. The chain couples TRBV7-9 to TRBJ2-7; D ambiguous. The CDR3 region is CATLRSGGYEQYF. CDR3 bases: TGTGCCACCCTCCGGAGTGGTGGCTACGAGCAGTACTTC. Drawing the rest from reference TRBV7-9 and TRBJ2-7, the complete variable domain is DTGVSQNPRHKITKRGQNVTFRCDPISEHNRLYWYRQTLGQGPEFLTYFQNEAQLEKSRLLSDRFSAERPKGSFSTLEIQRTEQGDSAMYLCATLRSGGYEQYFGPGTRLTVT.